This TCR beta chain was identified in a study of T cells in Graves' hyperthyroidism and ophthalmopathy. The cohort's ophthalmopathy patients, a group with duration under 3 months, had a Clinical Activity Score of at least 3 and a NOSPECS grade of at least 4. Diagnosis relied on clinical symptoms, serum thyroxine and TRAb, thyroid ultrasound and orbital computed tomography. Amplified TCR beta CDR3 regions derived from RNA transcripts. HTBI primers were the set used in a first-round RT-PCR of the TCR CDR3. A single record per CDR3 protein comes from TCRdb applying MiXCR to the multiplex PCR reads. The sample has about 530,000 distinct CDR3 sequences; roughly a sixth are singletons. CDR1 and CDR2 (germline): SGDLS, YYNGEE. CDR3 length equals 17 residues. V dropped 2 bases and J dropped 0; count of bases not matched to a gene: 3. This clonotype was detected a few times. Its target is not known. Study conclusions and caveats: Also found in blood were most expanded thyroid clonotypes above 0.001.

This receptor was taken from a woman under 30 with Graves' ophthalmopathy. The rearrangement links TRBV9 to TRBJ2-2; the match to TRBD2 covers 11 bases. Input material: blood. The CDR3 nucleotides are TGTGCCAGCAGCGTCCTAGCGGGGGGCTCGAACACCGGGGAGCTGTTTTTT. This encodes CASSVLAGGSNTGELFF.